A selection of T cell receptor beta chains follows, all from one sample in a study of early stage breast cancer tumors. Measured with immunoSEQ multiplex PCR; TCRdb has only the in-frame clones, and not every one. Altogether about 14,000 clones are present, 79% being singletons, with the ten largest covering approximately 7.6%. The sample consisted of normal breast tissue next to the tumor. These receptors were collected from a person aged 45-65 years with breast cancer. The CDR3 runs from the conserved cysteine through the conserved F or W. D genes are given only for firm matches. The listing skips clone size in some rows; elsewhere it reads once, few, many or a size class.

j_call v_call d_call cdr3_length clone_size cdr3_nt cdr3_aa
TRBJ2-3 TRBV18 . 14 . TGTGCCAGCTCACCACGGGGGGACACAGATACGCAGTATTTT CASSPRGDTDTQYF
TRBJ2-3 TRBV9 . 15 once TGTGCCAGCAGCGTAACCTTTTCTCCCACAGATACGCAGTATTTT CASSVTFSPTDTQYF
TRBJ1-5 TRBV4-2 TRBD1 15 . TGTGCCAGCAGCCTCCAGGGGGGGAGCAATCAGCCCCAGCATTTT CASSLQGGSNQPQHF
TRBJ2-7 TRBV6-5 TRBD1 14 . TGTGCCAGCAGTCCGGGACAGGGGGGATACGAGCAGTACTTC CASSPGQGGYEQYF
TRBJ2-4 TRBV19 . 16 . TGTGCCAGTACCCGAAGGGGGGAGTTCGGCAAAAACATTCAGTACTTC CASTRRGEFGKNIQYF
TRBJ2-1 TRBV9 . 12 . TGTGCCAGCAGCAAAGACGGCAATGAGCAGTTCTTC CASSKDGNEQFF
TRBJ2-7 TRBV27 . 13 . TGTGCCAGCAGTTCTGGACCCTCTCGCGAGCAGTACTTC CASSSGPSREQYF
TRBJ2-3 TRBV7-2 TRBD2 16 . TGTGCCAGCAGCCCATGGGTAGCGGGCATCACAGATACGCAGTATTTT CASSPWVAGITDTQYF
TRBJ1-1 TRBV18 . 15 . TGTGCCAGCTCAGCCTATGGGGGGGACGCCACTGAAGCTTTCTTT CASSAYGGDATEAFF
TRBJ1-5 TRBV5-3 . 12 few TGTGCCAGAAGCTTGGCCCAGGGGCCCCAGCATTTT CARSLAQGPQHF
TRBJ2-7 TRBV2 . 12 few TGTGCCAGCAGGCTACAGGGTTACGAGCAGTACTTC CASRLQGYEQYF
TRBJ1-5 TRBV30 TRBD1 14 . TGTGCCTGGGGGACAGTCTATAGCAATCAGCCCCAGCATTTT CAWGTVYSNQPQHF
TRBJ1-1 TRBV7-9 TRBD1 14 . TGTGCCAGCAGCTTTCAGGGGGCAGGCACTGAAGCTTTCTTT CASSFQGAGTEAFF
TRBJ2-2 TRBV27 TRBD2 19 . TGTGCCAGCACCACCTTCCTGGTCTCCCTTGCGGGAGCCACCGGGGAGCTGTTTTTT CASTTFLVSLAGATGELFF
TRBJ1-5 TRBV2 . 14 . TGCGCCAGCAGTGAAGAGATTAGCAATCAGCCCCAGCATTTT CASSEEISNQPQHF
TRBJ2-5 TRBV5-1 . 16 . TGCGCCAGCAGCCTCACCCCGAGACCCGATCAAGAGACCCAGTACTTC CASSLTPRPDQETQYF
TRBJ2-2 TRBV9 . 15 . TGTGCCAGCAGCGGCGGCCAGGGAAACACCGGGGAGCTGTTTTTT CASSGGQGNTGELFF
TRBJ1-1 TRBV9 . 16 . TGTGCCAGCAGCGCTCACTTAGAAAATATGAACACTGAAGCTTTCTTT CASSAHLENMNTEAFF
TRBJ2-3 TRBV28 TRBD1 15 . TGTGCCAGCATTCCACCGGGACAGTCCACAGATACGCAGTATTTT CASIPPGQSTDTQYF
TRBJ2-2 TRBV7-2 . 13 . TGTGCCAGCAGGCGAGGGGGGAACGGGGAGCTGTTTTTT CASRRGGNGELFF
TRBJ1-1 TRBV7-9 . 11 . TGTGCCAGCAGCTTAGGCTATGAAGCTTTCTTT CASSLGYEAFF
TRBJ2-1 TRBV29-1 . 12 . TGCAGCGTTGAAGAGGAGTACAATGAGCAGTTCTTC CSVEEEYNEQFF
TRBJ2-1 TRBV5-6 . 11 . TGTGCCAGCAGCCTATACAATGAGCAGTTCTTC CASSLYNEQFF
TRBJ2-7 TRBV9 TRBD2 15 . TGTGCCAGCAGCGATACCGGGAGGAGTTCTGGGGAGCAGTACTTC CASSDTGRSSGEQYF
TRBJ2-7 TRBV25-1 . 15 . TGTGCCAGCAGTGAATATAAAGCGATTGATGGCGAGCAGTACTTC CASSEYKAIDGEQYF
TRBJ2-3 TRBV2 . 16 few TGTGCCAGCAGTGAACTGCAGTCCTCTCGCACAGATACGCAGTATTTT CASSELQSSRTDTQYF
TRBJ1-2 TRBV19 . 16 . TGTGCCAGTAGTATCGGGACGGGCCCCATACACTATGGCTACACCTTC CASSIGTGPIHYGYTF
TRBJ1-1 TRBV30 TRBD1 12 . TGTGCCTGGAAGGGACAGGTTACTGAAGCTTTCTTT CAWKGQVTEAFF
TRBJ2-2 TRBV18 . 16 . TGTGCCAGCTCACTGGAGGGGAGCGGGCTCACCGGGGAGCTGTTTTTT CASSLEGSGLTGELFF
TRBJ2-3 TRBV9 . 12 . TGTGCCAGCAGTGTCAGTGCAGATACGCAGTATTTT CASSVSADTQYF
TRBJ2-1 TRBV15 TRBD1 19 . TGTGCCACCAGCGTAGGGTCAGGGACAGGGACTACCAGGTTCAATGAGCAGTTCTTC CATSVGSGTGTTRFNEQFF
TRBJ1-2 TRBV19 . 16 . TGTGCCAGTAGTATAGATCTAGGGGGACCCTACTATGGCTACACCTTC CASSIDLGGPYYGYTF
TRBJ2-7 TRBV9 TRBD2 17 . TGTGCCAGCAGCGTAGGGAGTAGCGGGGTACTCTCCTACGAGCAGTACTTC CASSVGSSGVLSYEQYF
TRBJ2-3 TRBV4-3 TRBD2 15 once TGCGCCAGCAGCCCCCTAGCGGGGGCGACAGATACGCAGTATTTT CASSPLAGATDTQYF
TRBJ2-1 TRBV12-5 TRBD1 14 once TGTGCTAGTGGTCCGGGACAGGGGAACAATGAGCAGTTCTTC CASGPGQGNNEQFF
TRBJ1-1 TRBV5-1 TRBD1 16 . TGCGCCAGCAGCTTGGAAGGGACAGGGTTTTACACTGAAGCTTTCTTT CASSLEGTGFYTEAFF
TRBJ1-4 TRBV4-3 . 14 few TGCGCCAGCAGCCCATGGGCAACTAATGAAAAACTGTTTTTT CASSPWATNEKLFF
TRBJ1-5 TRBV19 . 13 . TGTGCCAGTAATATCGGGAAGGCTCAGCCCCAGCATTTT CASNIGKAQPQHF
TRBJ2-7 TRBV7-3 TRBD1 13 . TGTGCCAGCAGCTTAGAAACAGGGGGGGAGCAGTACTTC CASSLETGGEQYF
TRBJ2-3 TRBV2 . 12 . TGTGCCAGCGCTTCCGCAGGGGATACGCAGTATTTT CASASAGDTQYF
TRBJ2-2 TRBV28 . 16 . TGTGCCAGCAGTGGTGCTAGCCGCGGCGAGACCGGGGAGCTGTTTTTT CASSGASRGETGELFF
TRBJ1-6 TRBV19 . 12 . TGTGCCAGTAGGGGGGCATCATCACCCCTCCACTTT CASRGASSPLHF